What follows are 9 T cell receptor beta chains derived from one specimen sequenced in a study of T cell responses to AZD1222 COVID-19 vaccine (dated by TCRdb to the early 2020s). According to the study, the label for this sample's time point signals: baseline before first vaccination. The sample's treatment or condition label, in plain terms: meningococcal conjugate vaccine given as trial control. The library came from the immunoSEQ multiplex PCR assay. TCRdb holds this immuneACCESS table with in-frame rearrangements only. Some clones are missing; in checked studies, unresolved V genes explain under half, and the rest has no known cause. This sample comprises 95,000 to 150,000 clones, about 90% of them detected only once. The top ten hold about 4.4% of the sample. Sample: peripheral blood, taken on day 0 of MenACWY control vaccination. These receptors were collected from an adult in good health.

The genes are TRBV5-8 and TRBJ2-3, with D tentatively TRBD2 (5 bases). V was trimmed by 0 bases and J by 6 bases, leaving 11 bases between them. CDR3 size: 14 residues. Looked up from germline, CDR1 is SGHTS and CDR2 is YDEGEE. The CDR3 here is CASSLGPGGDTQYF. The CDR3, as DNA: TGTGCCAGCAGCTTGGGACCGGGCGGGGATACGCAGTATTTT.

This clone appeared once. The chain carries TRBV19 and TRBJ1-4; 7 nucleotides match TRBD1. This CDR3 has 14 residues. V trimming: 6 bases; J trimming: 8 bases; junction bases outside the gene matches: 9. Germline CDR1 and CDR2: LNHDA and SQIVND (reference sequence). CDR3: CASSPTGPLEKLFF. CDR3 bases: TGTGCCAGTAGCCCGACAGGGCCCTTAGAAAAACTGTTTTTT.

The rearrangement uses TRBV4-2 and TRBJ1-2, with D tentatively TRBD1 (6 bases). Germline V gene data show CDR1 as LGHNA and CDR2 as YNFKEQ. This CDR3 region has 15 residues. V was shortened by 0 bases and J by 4 bases, with 12 bases between the two germline ends. The CDR3 DNA reads TGTGCCAGCAGCCAAGAGAGCGGGACACCCTATGGCTACACCTTC. This sequence encodes CASSQESGTPYGYTF.

The V and J genes are TRBV7-9 and TRBJ1-6, with 8 bases identical to TRBD1. V was clipped by 6 bases and J by 9 bases; unmatched bases: 7. The CDR3 is 14 residues long. The germline gives CDR1 SEHNR, CDR2 FQNEAQ (reference sequence). CDR3 in DNA: TGTGCCAGCAGTCAAAGGGACAGGACTTCACCCCTCCACTTT. It yields the protein CASSQRDRTSPLHF.

V gene TRBV5-4 combines with J gene TRBJ1-6; D is possibly TRBD1 (5 bases). The germline V gene has CDR1 SGHNT and CDR2 YYREEE (reference sequence). Trimming took 5 bases from V and 7 from J, leaving 16 bases between them. This CDR3 spans 15 amino acids. Here the CDR3 reads CASRGSPGLNSPLHF. CDR3 bases: TGTGCCAGCAGAGGATCCCCGGGGCTAAATTCACCCCTCCACTTT.

V usage is TRBV18 and J usage is TRBJ1-5, with unresolved D. CDR1 is KGHSH and CDR2 is LQKENI in the germline V gene. V was trimmed by 5 bases and J by 0 bases, leaving 8 bases between them. This CDR3 region has 14 residues. CDR3 sequence reads: CASSNGVSNQPQHF. The CDR3 DNA sequence: TGTGCCAGCTCAAACGGGGTTAGCAATCAGCCCCAGCATTTT.

The chain couples TRBV27 to TRBJ1-4; 10 positions match TRBD1. Losses at the gene ends were 5 bases for V and 4 bases for J; bases not matched to a gene: 4. Per germline, CDR1 MNHEY and CDR2 SMNVEV (reference sequence). CDR3 length equals 15 residues. As DNA, the CDR3 is TGTGCCAGCAGTCCTGGGACAGGGGTTAATGAAAAACTGTTTTTT. This gives the protein CASSPGTGVNEKLFF. Supplemented by reference TRBV27 and TRBJ1-4, the full variable domain reads EAQVTQNPRYLITVTGKKLTVTCSQNMNHEYMSWYRQDPGLGLRQIYYSMNVEVTDKGDVPEGYKVSRKEKRNFPLILESPSPNQTSLYFCASSPGTGVNEKLFFGSGTQLSVL.

This clone was picked up one time. The chain couples TRBV20-1 to TRBJ1-2; no reliable D call. The V gene lost 1 base and the J gene lost 6 bases, with 6 bases spanning the gap. Germline assignment: CDR1 DFQATT and CDR2 SNEGSKA (reference sequence). The CDR3 spans 11 residues. In nucleotides, the CDR3 is TGCAGTGCTAGAGGAGGGAATGGCTACACCTTC. Amino acids: CSARGGNGYTF.

The chain employs TRBV24-1 and TRBJ2-3, with 12 bases lining up with TRBD1. Per the germline V gene, CDR1 is KGHDR and CDR2 is SFDVKD. V lost 0 bases, J lost 4 bases, and 1 base stayed unmatched. This CDR3 is built from 16 residues. The CDR3 loop is CATSDLWDRGPDTQYF. CDR3 coding DNA: TGTGCCACCAGTGATTTGTGGGACAGGGGGCCAGATACGCAGTATTTT.